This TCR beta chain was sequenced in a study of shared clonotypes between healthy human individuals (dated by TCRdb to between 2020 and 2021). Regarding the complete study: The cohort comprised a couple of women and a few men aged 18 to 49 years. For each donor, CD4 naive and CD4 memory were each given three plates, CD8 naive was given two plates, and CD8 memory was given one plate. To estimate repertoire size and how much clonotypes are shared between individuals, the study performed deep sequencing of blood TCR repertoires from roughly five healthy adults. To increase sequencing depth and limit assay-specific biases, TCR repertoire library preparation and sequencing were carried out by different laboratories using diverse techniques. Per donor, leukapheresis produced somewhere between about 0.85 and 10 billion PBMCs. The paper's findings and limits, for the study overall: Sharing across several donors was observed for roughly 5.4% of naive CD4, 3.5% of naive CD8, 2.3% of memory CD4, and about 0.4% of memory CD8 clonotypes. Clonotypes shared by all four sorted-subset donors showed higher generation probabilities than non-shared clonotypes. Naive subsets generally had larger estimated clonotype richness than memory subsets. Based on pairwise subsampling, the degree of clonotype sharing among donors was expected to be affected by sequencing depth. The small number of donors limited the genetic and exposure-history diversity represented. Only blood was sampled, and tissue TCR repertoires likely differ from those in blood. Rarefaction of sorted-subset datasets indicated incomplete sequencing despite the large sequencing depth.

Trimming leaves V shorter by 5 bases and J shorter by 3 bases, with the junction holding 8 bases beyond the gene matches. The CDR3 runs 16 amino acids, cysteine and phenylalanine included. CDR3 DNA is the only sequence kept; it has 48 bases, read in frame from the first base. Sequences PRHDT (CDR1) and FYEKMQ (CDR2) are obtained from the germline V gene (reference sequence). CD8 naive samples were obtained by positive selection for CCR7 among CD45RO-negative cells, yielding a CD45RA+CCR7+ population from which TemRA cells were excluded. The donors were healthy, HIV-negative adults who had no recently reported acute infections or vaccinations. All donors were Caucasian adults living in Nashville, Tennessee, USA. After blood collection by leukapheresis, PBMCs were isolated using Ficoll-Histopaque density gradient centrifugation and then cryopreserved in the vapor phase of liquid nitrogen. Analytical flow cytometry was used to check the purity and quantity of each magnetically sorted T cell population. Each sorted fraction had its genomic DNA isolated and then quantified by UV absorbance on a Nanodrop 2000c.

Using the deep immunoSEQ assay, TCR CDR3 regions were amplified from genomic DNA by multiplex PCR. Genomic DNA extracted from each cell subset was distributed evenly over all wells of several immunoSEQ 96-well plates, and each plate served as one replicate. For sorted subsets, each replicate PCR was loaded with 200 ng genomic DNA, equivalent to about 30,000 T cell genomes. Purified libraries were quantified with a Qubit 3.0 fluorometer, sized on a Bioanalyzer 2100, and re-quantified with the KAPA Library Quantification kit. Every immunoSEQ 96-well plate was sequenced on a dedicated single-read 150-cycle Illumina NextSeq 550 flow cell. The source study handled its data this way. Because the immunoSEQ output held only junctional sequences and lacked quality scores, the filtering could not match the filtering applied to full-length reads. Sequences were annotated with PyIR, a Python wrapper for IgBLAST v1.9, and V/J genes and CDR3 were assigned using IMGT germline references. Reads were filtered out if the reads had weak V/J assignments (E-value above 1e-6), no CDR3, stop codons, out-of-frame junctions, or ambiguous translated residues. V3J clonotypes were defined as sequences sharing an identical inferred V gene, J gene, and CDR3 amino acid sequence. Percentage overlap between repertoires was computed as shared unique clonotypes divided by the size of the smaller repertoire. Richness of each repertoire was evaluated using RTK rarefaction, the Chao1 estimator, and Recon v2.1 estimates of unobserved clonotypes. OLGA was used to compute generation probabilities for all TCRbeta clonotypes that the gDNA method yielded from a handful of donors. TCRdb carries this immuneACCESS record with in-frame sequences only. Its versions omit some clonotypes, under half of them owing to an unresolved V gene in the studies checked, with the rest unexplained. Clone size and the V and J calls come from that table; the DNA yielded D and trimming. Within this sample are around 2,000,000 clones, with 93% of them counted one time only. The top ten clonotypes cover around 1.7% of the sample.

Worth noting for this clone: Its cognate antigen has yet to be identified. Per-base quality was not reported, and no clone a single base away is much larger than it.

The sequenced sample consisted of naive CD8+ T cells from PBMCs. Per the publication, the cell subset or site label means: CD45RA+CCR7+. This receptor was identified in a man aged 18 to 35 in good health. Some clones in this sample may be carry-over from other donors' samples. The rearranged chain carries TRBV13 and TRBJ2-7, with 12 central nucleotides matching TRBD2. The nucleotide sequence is TGTGCCAGCAGCGCCCGACTAGCGGGAGTGAACTACGAGCAGTACTTC. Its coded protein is CASSARLAGVNYEQYF.